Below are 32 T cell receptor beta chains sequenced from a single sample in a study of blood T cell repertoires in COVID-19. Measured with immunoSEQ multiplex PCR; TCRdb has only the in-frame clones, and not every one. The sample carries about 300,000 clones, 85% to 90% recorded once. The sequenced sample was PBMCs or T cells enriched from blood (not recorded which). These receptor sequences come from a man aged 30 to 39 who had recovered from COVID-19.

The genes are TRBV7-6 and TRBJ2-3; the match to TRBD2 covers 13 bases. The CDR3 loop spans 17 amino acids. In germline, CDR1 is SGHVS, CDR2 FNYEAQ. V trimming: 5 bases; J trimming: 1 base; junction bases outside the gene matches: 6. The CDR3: CASSQRLAGGRTDTQYF. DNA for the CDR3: TGTGCCAGCAGCCAGAGACTAGCGGGGGGCCGCACAGATACGCAGTATTTT.

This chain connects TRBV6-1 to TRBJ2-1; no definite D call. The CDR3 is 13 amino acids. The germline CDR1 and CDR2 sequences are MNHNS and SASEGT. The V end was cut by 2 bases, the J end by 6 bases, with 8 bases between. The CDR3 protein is CASSEYSLNEQFF. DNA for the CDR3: TGTGCCAGCAGTGAATACAGCCTCAATGAGCAGTTCTTC.

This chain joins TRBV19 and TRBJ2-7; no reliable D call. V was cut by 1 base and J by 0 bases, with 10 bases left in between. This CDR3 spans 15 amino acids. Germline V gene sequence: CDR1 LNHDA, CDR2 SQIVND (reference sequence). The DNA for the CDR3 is TGTGCCAGTAGTATAGTTGGCAGTTTCTCCTACGAGCAGTACTTC. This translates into CASSIVGSFSYEQYF.

DNA of the CDR3: TGTGCCAGCAGTGGCCGGTGGACGGGGAGCTCCTACAATGAGCAGTTCTTC. Translated, it gives CASSGRWTGSSYNEQFF. The rearrangement uses TRBV6-1 and TRBJ2-1; D is perhaps TRBD2 (5 bases). V was pared by 4 bases and J by 0 bases, with 16 bases between. Per germline, CDR1 MNHNS and CDR2 SASEGT. CDR3 length: 17 amino acids.

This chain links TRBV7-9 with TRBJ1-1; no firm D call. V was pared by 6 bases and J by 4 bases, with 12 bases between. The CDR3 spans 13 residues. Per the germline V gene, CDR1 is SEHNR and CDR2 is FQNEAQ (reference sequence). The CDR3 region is CASRTPRTTEAFF. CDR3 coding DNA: TGTGCCAGCAGAACACCTCGAACCACTGAAGCTTTCTTT.

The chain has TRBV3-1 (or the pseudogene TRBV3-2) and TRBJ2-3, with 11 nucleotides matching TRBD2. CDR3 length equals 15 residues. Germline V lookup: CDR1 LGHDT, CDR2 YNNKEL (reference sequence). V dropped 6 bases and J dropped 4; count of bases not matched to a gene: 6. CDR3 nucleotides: TGTGCCAGCAGGGGGTTTAGCGGGAGGGCAGATACGCAGTATTTT. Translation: CASRGFSGRADTQYF.

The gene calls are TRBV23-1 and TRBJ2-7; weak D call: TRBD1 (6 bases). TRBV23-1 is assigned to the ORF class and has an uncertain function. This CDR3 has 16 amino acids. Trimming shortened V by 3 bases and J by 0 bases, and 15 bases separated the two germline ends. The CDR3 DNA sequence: TGCGCCAGCAGTCAGTCCTCCGGGACACCCTCCTACGAGCAGTACTTC. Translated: CASSQSSGTPSYEQYF.

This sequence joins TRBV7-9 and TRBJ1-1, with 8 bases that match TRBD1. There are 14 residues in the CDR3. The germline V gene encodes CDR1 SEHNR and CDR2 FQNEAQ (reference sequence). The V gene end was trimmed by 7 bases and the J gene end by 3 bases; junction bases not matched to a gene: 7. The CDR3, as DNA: TGTGCCAGCAACAATCAGGGGGCGTACACTGAAGCTTTCTTT. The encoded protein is CASNNQGAYTEAFF.

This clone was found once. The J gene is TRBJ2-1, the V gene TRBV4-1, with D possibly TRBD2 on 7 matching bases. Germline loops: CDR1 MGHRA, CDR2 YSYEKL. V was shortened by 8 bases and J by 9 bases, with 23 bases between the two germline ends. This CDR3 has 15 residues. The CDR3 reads CASARGAPIAGEQFF. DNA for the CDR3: TGCGCCAGCGCTCGGGGGGCCCCCATTGCGGGTGAGCAGTTCTTC.

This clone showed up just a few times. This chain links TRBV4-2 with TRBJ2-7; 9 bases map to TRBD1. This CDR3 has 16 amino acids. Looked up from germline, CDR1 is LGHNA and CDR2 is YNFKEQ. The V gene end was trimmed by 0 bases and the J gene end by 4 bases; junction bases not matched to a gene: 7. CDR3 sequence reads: CASSQDGTGGGYEQYF. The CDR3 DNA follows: TGTGCCAGCAGCCAAGATGGTACAGGGGGCGGGTACGAGCAGTACTTC.

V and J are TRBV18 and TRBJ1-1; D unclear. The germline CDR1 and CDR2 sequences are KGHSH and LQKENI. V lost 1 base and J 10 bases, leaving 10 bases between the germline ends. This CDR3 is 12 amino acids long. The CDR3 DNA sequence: TGTGCCAGCTCACCACAGAACACGGGAGCTTTCTTT. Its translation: CASSPQNTGAFF.

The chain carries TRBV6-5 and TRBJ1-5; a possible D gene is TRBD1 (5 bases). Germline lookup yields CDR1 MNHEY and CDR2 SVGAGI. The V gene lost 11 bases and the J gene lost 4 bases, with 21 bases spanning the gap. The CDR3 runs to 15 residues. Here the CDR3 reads CALWKGKDQNQPQHF. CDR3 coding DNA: TGTGCCTTATGGAAGGGGAAGGACCAAAATCAGCCCCAGCATTTT.

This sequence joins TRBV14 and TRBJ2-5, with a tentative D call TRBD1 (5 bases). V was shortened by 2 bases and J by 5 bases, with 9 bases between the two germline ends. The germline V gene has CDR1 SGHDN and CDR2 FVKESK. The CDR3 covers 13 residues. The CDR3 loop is CASSQRGRETQYF. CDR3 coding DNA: TGTGCCAGCAGCCAAAGGGGCCGTGAGACCCAGTACTTC.

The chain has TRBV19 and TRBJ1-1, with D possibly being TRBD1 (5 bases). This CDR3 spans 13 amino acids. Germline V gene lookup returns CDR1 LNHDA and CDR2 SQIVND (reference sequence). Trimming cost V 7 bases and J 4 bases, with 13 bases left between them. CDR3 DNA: TGTGCCAGTACCAAAGGAGGGGCCACTGAAGCTTTCTTT. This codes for CASTKGGATEAFF.

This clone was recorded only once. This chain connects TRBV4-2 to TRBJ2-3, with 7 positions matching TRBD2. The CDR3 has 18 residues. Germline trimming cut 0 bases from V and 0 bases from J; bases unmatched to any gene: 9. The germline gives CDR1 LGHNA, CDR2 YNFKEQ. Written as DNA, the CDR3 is TGTGCCAGCAGCCAAGATCCCCCTAGCGGTCCTAGCACAGATACGCAGTATTTT. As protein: CASSQDPPSGPSTDTQYF.

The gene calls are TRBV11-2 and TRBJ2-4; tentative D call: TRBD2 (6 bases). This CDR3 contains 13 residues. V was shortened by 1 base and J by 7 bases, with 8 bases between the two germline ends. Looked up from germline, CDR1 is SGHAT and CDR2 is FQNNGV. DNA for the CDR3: TGTGCCAGCAGCTTAGGTGGGGGGAACATTCAGTACTTC. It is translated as CASSLGGGNIQYF. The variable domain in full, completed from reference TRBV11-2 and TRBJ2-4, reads EAGVAQSPRYKIIEKRQSVAFWCNPISGHATLYWYQQILGQGPKLLIQFQNNGVVDDSQLPKDRFSAERLKGVDSTLKIQPAKLEDSAVYLCASSLGGGNIQYFGAGTRLSVL.

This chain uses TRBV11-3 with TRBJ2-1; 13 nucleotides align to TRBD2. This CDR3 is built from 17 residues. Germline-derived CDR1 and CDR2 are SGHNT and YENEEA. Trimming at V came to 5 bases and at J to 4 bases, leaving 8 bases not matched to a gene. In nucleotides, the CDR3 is TGTGCCAGCAGCAGGGGGACTAGCGGGAATCTGTACAATGAGCAGTTCTTC. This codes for CASSRGTSGNLYNEQFF.

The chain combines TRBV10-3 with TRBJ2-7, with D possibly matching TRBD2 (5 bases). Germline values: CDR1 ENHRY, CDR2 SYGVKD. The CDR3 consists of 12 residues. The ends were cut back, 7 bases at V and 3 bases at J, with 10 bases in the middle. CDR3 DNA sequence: TGTGCCATCACGGGAAGTAACTACGAGCAGTACTTC. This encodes CAITGSNYEQYF.

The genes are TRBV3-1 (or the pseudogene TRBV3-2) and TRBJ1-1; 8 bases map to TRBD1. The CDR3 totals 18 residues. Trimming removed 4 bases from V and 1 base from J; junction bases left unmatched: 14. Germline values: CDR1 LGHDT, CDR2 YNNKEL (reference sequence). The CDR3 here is CASSPTRPDRARNTEAFF. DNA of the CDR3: TGTGCCAGCAGCCCCACAAGACCGGACAGGGCCAGGAACACTGAAGCTTTCTTT.

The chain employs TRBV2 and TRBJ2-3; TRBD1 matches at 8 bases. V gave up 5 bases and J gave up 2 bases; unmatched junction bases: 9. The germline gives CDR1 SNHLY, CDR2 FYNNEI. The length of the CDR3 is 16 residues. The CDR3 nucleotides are TGTGCCAGCAGTTATTCGACAGGGGCCATCACAGATACGCAGTATTTT. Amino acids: CASSYSTGAITDTQYF. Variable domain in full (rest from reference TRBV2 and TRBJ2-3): EPEVTQTPSHQVTQMGQEVILRCVPISNHLYFYWYRQILGQKVEFLVSFYNNEISEKSEIFDDQFSVERPDGSNFTLKIRSTKLEDSAMYFCASSYSTGAITDTQYFGPGTRLTVL.

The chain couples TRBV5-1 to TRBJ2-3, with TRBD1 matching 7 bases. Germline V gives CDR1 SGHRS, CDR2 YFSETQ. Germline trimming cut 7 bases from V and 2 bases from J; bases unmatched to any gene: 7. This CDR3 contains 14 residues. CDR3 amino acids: CASGLRGFTDTQYF. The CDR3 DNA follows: TGCGCCAGCGGCCTCAGGGGGTTCACAGATACGCAGTATTTT.

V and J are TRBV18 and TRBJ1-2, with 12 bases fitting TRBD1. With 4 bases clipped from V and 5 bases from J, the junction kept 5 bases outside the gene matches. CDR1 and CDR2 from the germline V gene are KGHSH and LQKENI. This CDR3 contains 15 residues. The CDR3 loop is CASSQGQGAGYGYTF. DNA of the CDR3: TGTGCCAGCTCACAGGGACAGGGGGCAGGTTATGGCTACACCTTC.

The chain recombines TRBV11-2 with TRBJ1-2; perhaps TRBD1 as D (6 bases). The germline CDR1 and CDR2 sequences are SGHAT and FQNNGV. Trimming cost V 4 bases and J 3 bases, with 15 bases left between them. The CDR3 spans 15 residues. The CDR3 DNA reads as TGTGCCAGCAGCTCTGGACAGACATCCGACTATGGCTACACCTTC. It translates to CASSSGQTSDYGYTF.

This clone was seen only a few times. CDR3 sequence: CASRWGGGSNYGYTF. The DNA for the CDR3 is TGTGCCAGCAGGTGGGGAGGGGGATCGAACTATGGCTACACCTTC. V gene TRBV6-5 combines with J gene TRBJ1-2, with D perhaps matching TRBD1 (6 bases). From germline, CDR1 is MNHEY and CDR2 SVGAGI. The CDR3 sequence is 15 residues long. Trimming shortened V by 6 bases and J by 2 bases, and 16 bases separated the two germline ends.

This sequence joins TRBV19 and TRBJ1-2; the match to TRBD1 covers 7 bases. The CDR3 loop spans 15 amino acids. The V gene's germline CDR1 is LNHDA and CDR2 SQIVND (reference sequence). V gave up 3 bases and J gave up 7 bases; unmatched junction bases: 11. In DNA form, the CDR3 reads TGTGCCAGTAGTATCCCCACGACAGGGAACGGTGGCTACACCTTC. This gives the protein CASSIPTTGNGGYTF.

DNA of the CDR3: TGTGCCAGCAGCTTTTCGTGGGGGGAGACAGATACGCAGTATTTT. Its protein product is CASSFSWGETDTQYF. The chain carries TRBV7-6 and TRBJ2-3, with a tentative D call TRBD2 (6 bases). In germline, CDR1 is SGHVS, CDR2 FNYEAQ. The CDR3 has 15 amino acids. V lost 3 bases to trimming and J lost 3 bases, with 13 bases between them.

The CDR3 here is CAWGGTGNYNSPLHF. The DNA of the CDR3 is TGTGCCTGGGGCGGCACAGGGAACTATAATTCACCCCTCCACTTT. J is TRBJ1-6 and V is TRBV30; maybe TRBD1 (6 bases). The germline V and J ends were trimmed by 5 bases and 3 bases, with 14 bases remaining between them. This CDR3 is built from 15 residues. Looked up from germline, CDR1 is GTSNPN and CDR2 is SVGIG (reference sequence).

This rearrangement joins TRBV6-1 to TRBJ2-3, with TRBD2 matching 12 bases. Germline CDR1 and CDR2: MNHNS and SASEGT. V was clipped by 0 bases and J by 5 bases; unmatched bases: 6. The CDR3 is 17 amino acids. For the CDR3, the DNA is TGTGCCAGCAGTGAAGCCCTACTAGCGGGGGGCGGAGATACGCAGTATTTT. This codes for CASSEALLAGGGDTQYF.

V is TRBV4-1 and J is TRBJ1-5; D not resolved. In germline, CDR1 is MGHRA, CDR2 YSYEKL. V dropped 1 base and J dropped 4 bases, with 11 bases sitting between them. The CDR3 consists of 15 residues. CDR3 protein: CASSQVSGFNQPQHF. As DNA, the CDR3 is TGCGCCAGCAGCCAAGTATCGGGGTTTAATCAGCCCCAGCATTTT.

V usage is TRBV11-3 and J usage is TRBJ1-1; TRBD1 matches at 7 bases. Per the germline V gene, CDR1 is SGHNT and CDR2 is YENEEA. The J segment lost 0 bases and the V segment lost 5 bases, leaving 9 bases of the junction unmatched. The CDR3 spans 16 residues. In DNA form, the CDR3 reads TGTGCCAGCAGCCCCCGACAGGGATACTTGAACACTGAAGCTTTCTTT. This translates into CASSPRQGYLNTEAFF.

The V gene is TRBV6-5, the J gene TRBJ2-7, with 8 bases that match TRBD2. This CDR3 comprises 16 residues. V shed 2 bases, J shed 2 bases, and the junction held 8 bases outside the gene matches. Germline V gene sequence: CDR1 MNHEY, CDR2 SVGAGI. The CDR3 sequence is CASSYPLGGGTYEQYF. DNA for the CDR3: TGTGCCAGCAGTTACCCGCTCGGGGGGGGGACCTACGAGCAGTACTTC.

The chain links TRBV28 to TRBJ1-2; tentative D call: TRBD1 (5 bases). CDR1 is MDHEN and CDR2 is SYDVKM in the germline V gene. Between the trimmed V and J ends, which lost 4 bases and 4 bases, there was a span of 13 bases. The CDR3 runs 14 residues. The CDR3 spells CASSSSQGLYGYTF. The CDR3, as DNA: TGTGCCAGCAGTTCTTCCCAGGGACTCTATGGCTACACCTTC.